This T cell receptor (beta chain) was captured in a study of blood T cell repertoires in COVID-19 (dated by TCRdb to 2020 to 2021). With respect to the entire study: Samples covering the acute and convalescent phases of COVID-19 were provided by collaborators in the United States, Italy and Spain. The material from the prospective study consisted of cDNA or gDNA derived from T cells, B-cell-depleted T cells, or PBMCs. Sample metadata almost always included a de-identified subject ID, COVID-19 status, age in years and sex. Deeply sampled blood TCRbeta repertoires from subjects exposed to, actively infected with, or recovered from COVID-19 were included in the dataset. The samples were drawn from two sources: the first 160 participants of the ongoing ImmuneRACE study, and over 950 subjects contributed by 6 global collaborators. HLA class I and class II types, where available, came from metadata supplied by the sample provider rather than from assay-based typing. The repertoires were released in a freely available public database intended as a resource for research on the immune response to SARS-CoV-2. Summary of the overall study and its limitations: The amount of clinical and demographic metadata varied by source and participant and was provided uncurated.

Collaborating institutions collected whole blood in K2EDTA tubes following their own protocols. For TCRbeta analysis, collaborators shipped samples in one of three forms: frozen whole blood, isolated PBMCs, or DNA extracted from either of those sample types. The junction carries 13 bases between V and J, which are trimmed by 4 bases and 9 bases respectively. From the cysteine up to the phenylalanine, the CDR3 has a length of 12 residues. Here the CDR3 DNA is all that survives: 36 bases in frame from base 1. CDR1 and CDR2, per the germline V gene, are SGDLS and YYNGEE. TCRbeta CDR3 regions were amplified from genomic DNA by means of the immunoSEQ Assay, a bias-controlled multiplex PCR. For the original study's pipeline: The number of nucleated cells in each sample was estimated from the amplification of reference gene primers within the assay. To quantify the absolute abundance of each unique TCRbeta CDR3 rearrangement, sequence reads were collapsed and filtered. For each sample, productive Simpson clonality was calculated by taking the square root of Simpson's diversity index across productive rearrangements. What TCRdb holds here is the immuneACCESS table cut down to in-frame rearrangements. Part of the clones is not present; checked against another copy, under half of the missing clones reflect an unresolved V gene, and the others are unexplained. V, J and clone size are those of that table, while D and trimming were read from the DNA. This sample holds fewer than 400,000 clones; about 85% were observed only once. Approximately 3.7% of the sample is held by the ten biggest clonotypes.

A note on this clone: Its binding antigen is unknown. It has no much larger one-base neighbor in the sample; base qualities were not kept.

Here the chain combines TRBV9 and TRBJ1-1; the D region possibly corresponds to TRBD1 (5 bases align). This clonotype was sampled from a young woman with acute or convalescent COVID-19. Sequencing was done on a sample of peripheral blood. At the DNA level, the sequence is TGTGCCAGCAGCCGGGGACTAACACAAGCTTTCTTT. Protein translation: CASSRGLTQAFF. The CDR3 plus the reference TRBV9 and TRBJ1-1 genes for the other parts give the full variable domain: DSGVTQTPKHLITATGQRVTLRCSPRSGDLSVYWYQQSLDQGLQFLIQYYNGEERAKGNILERFSAQQFPDLHSELNLSSLELGDSALYFCASSRGLTQAFFGQGTRLTVV.